The clone carrying this T cell receptor (beta chain) was counted only a few times. TCR beta CDR3 regions were amplified from RNA. The primer set for the first-round RT-PCR of the TCR CDR3 was HTBI. Via MiXCR, TCRdb re-called the multiplex PCR reads, giving one row per CDR3 protein. The sample has hundreds of thousands of distinct CDR3 sequences, roughly 16% seen once. The data are from a study of T cells in Graves' hyperthyroidism and ophthalmopathy. This CDR3 has 11 residues. J gave up 14 bases and V 4 bases, and 4 bases lay outside the gene matches. Germline V lookup: CDR1 LGHDT, CDR2 YNNKEL (reference sequence).

Sequencing was performed on blood. The chain uses TRBV3-1 and TRBJ2-3; 9 positions match TRBD2. The clonotype was recovered from a middle-aged woman with Graves' ophthalmopathy. The CDR3 nucleotides are TGTGCCAGCAGCCTCGGGACTAGCCTGTATTTT. Translating it yields CASSLGTSLYF.